These 30 T cell receptor beta chains were sequenced from one sample in a study of response to subunit inactivated influenza vaccine. TCRdb independently ran MiXCR on the RT-PCR reads; one entry per CDR3 protein. The sample has roughly 670,000 distinct CDR3 sequences; 14% are singletons. This material consisted of PBMCs from blood, taken less than 15 days before vaccination. Receptors were obtained from a man aged 50 to 60 who received an inactivated influenza vaccine.

Many counts were recorded for this clonotype. The V and J genes are TRBV12-3 or TRBV12-4 and TRBJ1-1; D gene ambiguous. The CDR3 sequence is 15 residues long. Deletions cut 5 bases from V and 0 bases from J, with 13 bases between. The CDR3 protein is CASSLRTYLNTEAFF. In DNA, the CDR3 is TGTGCCAGCAGTCTACGGACCTATCTGAACACTGAAGCTTTCTTT.

This clonotype was counted at least ten times. The rearrangement links TRBV4-2 to TRBJ1-6; 7 bases agree with TRBD1. Trimming cost V 1 base and J 13 bases; bases outside gene matches: 13. This CDR3 spans 16 amino acids. Germline lookup yields CDR1 LGHNA and CDR2 YNFKEQ. The CDR3 nucleotides are TGTGCCAGCAGCCAAGTTATGGGGACAGTTCGGTCCCCCCTCCACTTT. It yields the protein CASSQVMGTVRSPLHF.

The sample holds many counts of this clonotype. The genes are TRBV29-1 and TRBJ2-7, with D possibly being TRBD1 (6 bases). CDR3 size: 15 residues. Germline V gene data show CDR1 as SQVTM and CDR2 as ANQGSEA. V was clipped by 4 bases and J by 4 bases, with 20 bases between them. CDR3 protein: CSVAAGQGNIYEQYF. For the CDR3, the DNA is TGCAGCGTTGCCGCGGGCCAGGGGAATATATACGAGCAGTACTTC.

This rearrangement joins TRBV6-2 or TRBV6-3 to TRBJ2-4, with D unresolved. V lost 6 bases and J lost 7, with 7 bases in between. Germline V gene data show CDR1 as MNHEY and CDR2 as SVGEGT. The CDR3 has 11 amino acids. The DNA of the CDR3 is TGTGCCAGCAGAGGTGTGAACATTCAGTACTTC. Amino acid sequence: CASRGVNIQYF.

The V gene is TRBV7-9, the J gene TRBJ2-1; tentatively, D is TRBD2 (5 bases). This CDR3 has 14 amino acids. Germline-derived CDR1 and CDR2 are SEHNR and FQNEAQ (reference sequence). The V gene lost 5 bases and the J gene lost 9 bases, with 17 bases spanning the gap. CDR3 nucleotide sequence: TGTGCCAGCAGCCGTGAATGGGGTGAGGGTGAGCAGTTCTTC. It yields the protein CASSREWGEGEQFF.

This chain connects TRBV4-2 to TRBJ1-2, with D possibly TRBD1 on 5 matching bases. This CDR3 spans 17 amino acids. The germline V gene has CDR1 LGHNA and CDR2 YNFKEQ. Trimming shortened V by 0 bases and J by 6 bases, and 20 bases separated the two germline ends. CDR3 region: CASSQDPYRPVGDGYTF. For the CDR3, the DNA is TGTGCCAGCAGCCAAGATCCCTACAGGCCGGTGGGTGATGGCTACACCTTC.

The V call is TRBV14, the J call TRBJ2-7; 9 bases map to TRBD1. The CDR3 totals 14 residues. Germline V gene sequence: CDR1 SGHDN, CDR2 FVKESK. V was clipped by 7 bases and J by 5 bases; unmatched bases: 9. The DNA of the CDR3 is TGTGCCAGCACCTCGGGGACAGGGTCCCACGAGCAGTACTTC. Residues: CASTSGTGSHEQYF.

This clonotype was detected many times. This chain joins TRBV12-3 or TRBV12-4 and TRBJ1-2; 7 nucleotides match TRBD1. The trim removed 4 bases at V and 3 bases at J, leaving 5 bases unmatched. There are 14 residues in the CDR3. CDR3 nucleotide sequence: TGTGCCAGCAGTTCGCCGGGGACAGACTATGGCTACACCTTC. This translates into CASSSPGTDYGYTF.

This clonotype showed up just once. The J gene is TRBJ2-7, the V gene TRBV4-2; tentative D call: TRBD2 (6 bases). Germline CDR1 LGHNA, CDR2 YNFKEQ. The CDR3 covers 16 residues. Trimming stripped 0 bases from V and 5 bases from J, with 17 bases between. CDR3 coding DNA: TGTGCCAGCAGCCAAGATTACCGGGGGAGGTCCCACGAGCAGTACTTC. Translating gives CASSQDYRGRSHEQYF.

The chain links TRBV15 to TRBJ2-1; D is possibly TRBD1 or TRBD2 (5 bases each). This CDR3 has 16 amino acids. Trimming left V 0 bases short and J 0 bases short, with 9 bases between. Per the germline V gene, CDR1 is LNHNV and CDR2 is YYDKDF (reference sequence). The CDR3 nucleotides read TGTGCCACCAGCAGAGATTGGGACCTCTCCTACAATGAGCAGTTCTTC. Translated, it gives CATSRDWDLSYNEQFF.

This clonotype showed up just a few times. J is TRBJ2-7 and V is TRBV5-6; TRBD1 aligns across 8 bases. Germline CDR1 SGHDT, CDR2 YYEEEE. The CDR3 is 14 amino acids. The V gene end was trimmed by 5 bases and the J gene end by 3 bases; junction bases not matched to a gene: 7. The CDR3 here is CASRAGQGYYEQYF. CDR3 sequence (DNA): TGTGCCAGCAGGGCCGGACAGGGCTACTACGAGCAGTACTTC.

The J gene is TRBJ2-1, the V gene TRBV27; 10 nucleotides match TRBD2. CDR3 length equals 14 residues. After removal of 8 bases from V and 4 bases from J, the junction contained 5 bases not matched to a gene. In germline, CDR1 is MNHEY, CDR2 SMNVEV (reference sequence). The CDR3 region has the DNA TGTGCCAGCCAGCTAGCGGGAGCGTACAATGAGCAGTTCTTC. It is translated as CASQLAGAYNEQFF.

The chain combines TRBV11-3 with TRBJ2-3; 7 bases align to TRBD1. The germline V gene encodes CDR1 SGHNT and CDR2 YENEEA. Unmatched junction bases numbered 9, after V lost 4 bases and J lost 5 bases. CDR3 length: 15 amino acids. The CDR3 region is CASSSTPHRGDTQYF. For the CDR3, the DNA is TGTGCCAGCAGCTCGACACCCCACAGGGGAGATACGCAGTATTTT.

This clonotype was counted many times. The chain carries TRBV20-1 and TRBJ1-2, with TRBD1 matching over 8 bases. Germline V gene data show CDR1 as DFQATT and CDR2 as SNEGSKA (reference sequence). The CDR3 extends over 12 amino acids. The trim removed 6 bases at V and 14 bases at J, leaving 14 bases unmatched. CDR3 sequence reads: CSASLGQGPITF. The CDR3 nucleotides are TGCAGTGCCAGTCTAGGACAGGGACCTATAACCTTC.

This clonotype was seen repeatedly, ten times or more. The V gene is TRBV10-3, the J gene TRBJ2-7, with TRBD1 identical over 11 bases. The CDR3 runs 14 residues. Germline V lookup: CDR1 ENHRY, CDR2 SYGVKD. V lost 4 bases, J lost 3 bases, and 2 bases stayed unmatched. The CDR3, as DNA: TGTGCCATCAGTGGGACAGGGGGCTTCTACGAGCAGTACTTC. As protein: CAISGTGGFYEQYF.

The chain couples TRBV7-2 to TRBJ2-7; 9 bases fit TRBD2. J was trimmed by 3 bases and V by 5 bases; bases with no gene match: 5. Germline V gives CDR1 SGHTA, CDR2 FQGNSA. This CDR3 region has 14 residues. The chain's CDR3 is CASSQGLALYEQYF. CDR3 sequence (DNA): TGTGCCAGCAGCCAGGGACTAGCCCTCTACGAGCAGTACTTC.

This clonotype was picked up many times. The gene calls are TRBV7-9 and TRBJ1-1, with a weak D call TRBD1 (5 bases). The CDR3 runs 15 residues. Trimming left V 5 bases short and J 3 bases short, with 16 bases between. CDR1 and CDR2 from the germline V gene are SEHNR and FQNEAQ (reference sequence). CDR3 in DNA: TGTGCCAGCAGCCGAGGGGCCGGGGCCGACACTGAAGCTTTCTTT. It codes for CASSRGAGADTEAFF.

This clonotype showed up just a few times. This sequence joins TRBV20-1 and TRBJ2-7; TRBD2 matches 8 bases. The V segment lost 3 bases and the J segment 3 bases; nucleotides outside the gene matches: 4. The CDR3 extends over 13 amino acids. CDR1 and CDR2 from the germline V gene are DFQATT and SNEGSKA (reference sequence). The CDR3 here is CSASVAGNYEQYF. The CDR3 DNA reads as TGCAGTGCTAGTGTAGCGGGGAACTACGAGCAGTACTTC.

There are a few counts of this clonotype. The chain carries TRBV6-1 and TRBJ2-3, with TRBD1 as a possible D gene (5 bases). V was pared by 6 bases and J by 0 bases, with 22 bases between. This CDR3 contains 18 residues. Germline-derived CDR1 and CDR2 are MNHNS and SASEGT. CDR3 in amino acids: CASSPPLRQSRSTDTQYF. The CDR3, as DNA: TGTGCCAGCAGCCCTCCTCTCAGACAGTCCAGGAGCACAGATACGCAGTATTTT.

A few counts support this clonotype. This chain joins TRBV29-1 and TRBJ1-2; 10 positions agree with TRBD1. V lost 7 bases, J lost 5 bases, and 4 bases stayed unmatched. The germline V gene encodes CDR1 SQVTM and CDR2 ANQGSEA. CDR3 length equals 12 residues. The chain's CDR3 is CSAEGQGYGYTF. DNA of the CDR3: TGCAGCGCCGAGGGACAGGGGTATGGCTACACCTTC.

There are a few counts of this clonotype. V is TRBV4-3 and J is TRBJ1-1, with D unresolved. CDR1 and CDR2 from the germline V gene are LGHNA and YSLEER. The CDR3 is 11 amino acids. Trimming left V 1 base short and J 10 bases short, with 7 bases between. The CDR3 DNA reads as TGCGCCAGCAGCCAAGGAACGGGAGCTTTCTTT. As protein: CASSQGTGAFF.

The CDR3 here is CASSVGLTEAFF. The CDR3 DNA is TGTGCCAGCAGTGTCGGACTGACTGAAGCTTTCTTT. V and J are TRBV6-1 and TRBJ1-1; D is uncertain. Germline V gene sequence: CDR1 MNHNS, CDR2 SASEGT. The CDR3 covers 12 residues. V shed 4 bases and J shed 5 bases, with 8 bases lying between them.

This clonotype turned up a few times. CDR3 sequence: CSAPDRGSYNEQFF. DNA of the CDR3: TGCAGTGCACCTGACAGGGGCTCCTACAATGAGCAGTTCTTC. This sequence joins TRBV20-1 and TRBJ2-1; TRBD1 aligns across 8 bases. Germline CDR1 DFQATT, CDR2 SNEGSKA (reference sequence). The CDR3 consists of 14 residues. After removal of 6 bases from V and 0 bases from J, the junction contained 4 bases not matched to a gene.

V is TRBV6-2 or TRBV6-3 and J is TRBJ1-1; no clear D gene. Trimming took off 4 bases at V and 2 bases at J, with 5 bases between the two ends. Germline V gene sequence: CDR1 MNHEY, CDR2 SVGEGT. The CDR3 has 12 amino acids. The CDR3 is CASSWQNTEAFF. The CDR3 DNA sequence: TGTGCCAGCAGTTGGCAAAACACTGAAGCTTTCTTT.

The chain carries TRBV12-3 or TRBV12-4 and TRBJ2-2, with D possibly TRBD2 on 7 matching bases. The germline V and J ends were trimmed by 3 bases and 7 bases, with 15 bases remaining between them. The CDR3 sequence is 15 residues long. The DNA of the CDR3 is TGTGCCAGCAGTTTTGGGGGGGCGTTGGGCGGGGAGCTGTTTTTT. Residues: CASSFGGALGGELFF.

The chain employs TRBV11-2 and TRBJ2-7; D is possibly TRBD1 or TRBD2 (5 bases each). This CDR3 spans 15 amino acids. In germline, CDR1 is SGHAT, CDR2 FQNNGV. V was clipped by 1 base and J by 0 bases, with 10 bases between them. The CDR3 coding sequence is TGTGCCAGCAGCTTAGTAAATGGGGGCTCCTACGAGCAGTACTTC. Amino acid sequence: CASSLVNGGSYEQYF.

The chain carries TRBV6-1 and TRBJ2-3; D gene ambiguous. This CDR3 has 14 residues. The V gene's germline CDR1 is MNHNS and CDR2 SASEGT. V was shortened by 7 bases and J by 2 bases, with 13 bases between the two germline ends. The CDR3 loop reads CASTPARITDTQYF. In DNA, the CDR3 is TGTGCCAGCACACCGGCAAGGATCACAGATACGCAGTATTTT.

The chain recombines TRBV2 with TRBJ2-3; D call uncertain. Deletions cut 7 bases from V and 4 bases from J, with 9 bases between. The CDR3 contains 12 residues. Germline assignment: CDR1 SNHLY and CDR2 FYNNEI. The CDR3 reads CASTEISDTQYF. The DNA for the CDR3 is TGTGCCAGCACGGAGATATCAGATACGCAGTATTTT.

The table lists this clonotype with a few counts. The chain links TRBV3-1 to TRBJ1-1; TRBD1 matches at 8 bases. The CDR3 consists of 16 residues. Germline loops: CDR1 LGHDT, CDR2 YNNKEL (reference sequence). The V and J ends lost 4 bases and 4 bases, in that order; junction bases with no gene match: 11. CDR3 sequence reads: CASSPRGQGATTEAFF. For the CDR3, the DNA is TGTGCCAGCAGCCCCCGCGGGCAGGGGGCGACCACTGAAGCTTTCTTT.

The chain joins TRBV4-2 to TRBJ2-1, with TRBD2 matching over 7 bases. J gave up 0 bases and V 0 bases, and 11 bases lay outside the gene matches. CDR3 length: 19 amino acids. The germline CDR1 and CDR2 sequences are LGHNA and YNFKEQ. This CDR3 reads CASSQDLRRGNPSYNEQFF. For the CDR3, the DNA is TGTGCCAGCAGCCAAGATCTGAGGCGGGGGAACCCCTCCTACAATGAGCAGTTCTTC.